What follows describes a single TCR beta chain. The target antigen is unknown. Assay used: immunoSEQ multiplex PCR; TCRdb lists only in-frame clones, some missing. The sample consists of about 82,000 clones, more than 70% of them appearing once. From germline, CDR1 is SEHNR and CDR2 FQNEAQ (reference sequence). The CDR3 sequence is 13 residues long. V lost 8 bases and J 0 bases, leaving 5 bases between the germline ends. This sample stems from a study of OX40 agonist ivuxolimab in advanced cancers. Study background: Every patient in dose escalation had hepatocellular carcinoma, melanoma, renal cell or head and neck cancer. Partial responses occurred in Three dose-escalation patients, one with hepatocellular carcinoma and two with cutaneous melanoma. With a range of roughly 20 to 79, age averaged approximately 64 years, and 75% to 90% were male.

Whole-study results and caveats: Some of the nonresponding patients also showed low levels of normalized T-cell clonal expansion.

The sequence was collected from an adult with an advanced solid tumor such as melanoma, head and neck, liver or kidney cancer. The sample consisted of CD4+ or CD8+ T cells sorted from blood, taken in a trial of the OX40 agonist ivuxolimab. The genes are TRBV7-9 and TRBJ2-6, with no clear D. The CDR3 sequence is CASQSSGANVLTF. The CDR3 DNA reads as TGTGCCAGCCAGAGCTCTGGGGCCAACGTCCTGACTTTC.